Following are 17 T cell receptor beta chains from one sample sequenced in a study of immune heterogeneity within non-small cell lung tumors (dated by TCRdb to 2016 to 2018). Sequencer: HiSeq X Ten. The TCR beta CDR3 region was amplified with a multiplex PCR system, in which a first round of roughly 9 cycles was run using 32 V-gene forward and 13 J-gene reverse primers. The public sequencing data were trimmed at Q25 with fastp and processed into clonotypes with MiXCR by TCRdb, which kept only in-frame beta chains. For every CDR3 protein sequence, its rows merge into one entry that carries the most common genes and DNA. This sample has roughly 10,000 distinct CDR3 sequences in its table, and 15% to 25% of those were observed once. Of the sample, 3.7% is held by the ten largest clones. The TCR template was genomic DNA extracted from bulk tumor tissue, and roughly 590 ng of gDNA was amplified for each sample. During surgery, several biopsies were collected from each primary tumor and placed as far from one another as possible within the tumor mass. The study cohort was described as untreated, and the patients were newly diagnosed NSCLC cases having curative surgery.

The specimen sequenced was lung tumor tissue. Receptors originate from a man between 60 and 75 years old with non-small cell lung cancer.

This sequence joins TRBV6-1 and TRBJ2-7; maybe TRBD2 (8 bases). V shed 5 bases and J shed 13 bases, with 18 bases lying between them. The CDR3 covers 12 residues. Germline V gene sequence: CDR1 MNHNS, CDR2 SASEGT. DNA for the CDR3: TGTGCCAGCAGTAGACAGGGCGGGAGGCATTACTTC. As protein: CASSRQGGRHYF.

J is TRBJ2-2 and V is TRBV6-2 or TRBV6-3; TRBD1 aligns across 9 bases. Per the germline V gene, CDR1 is MNHEY and CDR2 is SVGEGT. This CDR3 spans 16 amino acids. Losses at the gene ends were 1 base for V and 3 bases for J; bases not matched to a gene: 3. The CDR3 loop is CASSYLGQGYTGELFF. The CDR3 DNA sequence: TGTGCCAGCAGTTACTTAGGACAGGGGTACACCGGGGAGCTGTTTTTT.

This clonotype has only one observation. With a much larger clone just one base away, this may be a read error. No conserved phenylalanine or tryptophan ends this CDR3, so it is likely a read error. J is TRBJ1-1 and V is TRBV7-2; D is ambiguous. The CDR3 length is 13 residues. Between the trimmed V and J ends, which lost 1 base and 1 base, there was a span of 4 bases. Germline V gives CDR1 SGHTA, CDR2 FQGNSA. The chain's CDR3 is CASSLVPNTEAFL. Here the CDR3 DNA reads TGTGCCAGCAGCTTAGTTCCGAACACTGAAGCTTTCTTG.

The J gene is TRBJ1-4, the V gene TRBV6-9; maybe TRBD1 (6 bases). The CDR3 runs to 15 residues. From germline, CDR1 is MNHGY and CDR2 SVAAGI. Trimming left V 2 bases short and J 7 bases short, with 14 bases between. The CDR3, as DNA: TGTGCCAGCAGTTATACAGGGAAGGGGAGTGAAAAACTGTTTTTT. Protein sequence: CASSYTGKGSEKLFF.

A few counts support this clonotype. The rearrangement links TRBV3-1 to TRBJ1-4; D ambiguous. The CDR3 covers 13 residues. The germline V and J ends were trimmed by 4 bases and 6 bases, with 9 bases remaining between them. Germline V gene data show CDR1 as LGHDT and CDR2 as YNNKEL (reference sequence). This CDR3 reads CASSLGPHEKLFF. CDR3 DNA sequence: TGTGCCAGCAGCCTCGGCCCACATGAAAAACTGTTTTTT.

This clonotype was seen more than once but under ten times. J is TRBJ2-7 and V is TRBV10-2; possible D gene TRBD2, 6 bases. Between the trimmed V and J ends, which lost 8 bases and 6 bases, there was a span of 20 bases. The CDR3 extends over 14 amino acids. Per the germline V gene, CDR1 is WSHSY and CDR2 is SAAADI. The CDR3 protein is CASSLTGGATEQYF. CDR3 DNA sequence: TGCGCCAGCTCCCTAACCGGAGGGGCCACCGAGCAGTACTTC.

The table lists this clonotype with many counts. V gene TRBV7-6 combines with J gene TRBJ1-6, with TRBD1 identical over 9 bases. The CDR3 is made up of 14 amino acids. V was pared by 6 bases and J by 7 bases, with 4 bases of the junction left unmatched. Germline V gene lookup returns CDR1 SGHVS and CDR2 FNYEAQ. The CDR3 is CASSSGTGNSPLHF. CDR3 DNA sequence: TGTGCCAGCAGTTCCGGGACAGGGAATTCACCCCTCCACTTT. The variable domain in full, with the rest retrieved from reference TRBV7-6 and TRBJ1-6, is GAGVSQSPRYKVTKRGQDVALRCDPISGHVSLYWYRQALGQGPEFLTYFNYEAQQDKSGLPNDRFSAERPEGSISTLTIQRTEQRDSAMYRCASSSGTGNSPLHFGNGTRLTVT.

This clonotype has a handful of counts. CDR3 amino acids: CASRPSGLAAETQYF. The CDR3 nucleotides are TGTGCCAGCAGACCGTCGGGACTAGCGGCGGAGACCCAGTACTTC. V usage is TRBV12-3 or TRBV12-4 and J usage is TRBJ2-5; 11 bases agree with TRBD2. This CDR3 is built from 15 residues. The V segment lost 6 bases and the J segment 5 bases; nucleotides outside the gene matches: 8.

This clonotype is judged medium-sized. The chain is built from TRBV19 and TRBJ1-6, with D possibly being TRBD1 (6 bases). The CDR3 loop spans 15 amino acids. Germline CDR1 is LNHDA and CDR2 is SQIVND (reference sequence). V lost 5 bases and J lost 0, with 8 bases in between. The CDR3 region has the DNA TGTGCCAGTAGTCAGGGGAGCTCCTATAATTCACCCCTCCACTTT. This codes for CASSQGSSYNSPLHF.

By share, this clonotype counts as medium-sized. The V call is TRBV6-1, the J call TRBJ1-1; 8 nucleotides line up with TRBD1. The CDR3 loop spans 13 amino acids. Germline CDR1 reads MNHNS; CDR2 reads SASEGT. V shed 6 bases and J 5 bases; nucleotides not matched to a gene: 5. The CDR3 protein is CASRIDRGTEAFF. The CDR3 DNA reads TGTGCCAGCAGGATAGACAGGGGAACTGAAGCTTTCTTT.

Worth noting for this clonotype: This sequence may be a read error, since a much larger clone differs from it by one base. The chain combines TRBV2 with TRBJ2-2, with TRBD1 matching over 7 bases. Germline CDR1 SNHLY, CDR2 FYNNEI. CDR3 length equals 15 residues. Germline trimming cut 3 bases from V and 5 bases from J; bases unmatched to any gene: 6. Here the CDR3 reads CASSDQGVQTGELFF. Here the CDR3 DNA reads TGTGCCAGCAGTGACCAGGGGGTGCAAACCGGGGAGCTGTTTTTT.

Turning to this clonotype: This clone may be a read error of a much larger clone one base away. The chain combines TRBV24-1 with TRBJ2-3; D uncertain. CDR1 is KGHDR and CDR2 is SFDVKD in the germline V gene. The CDR3 is 16 amino acids. Here the CDR3 reads CSTSESGGPIADTQYF. The CDR3 DNA is TGTTCCACCAGTGAGTCGGGCGGTCCTATCGCAGATACGCAGTATTTT.

This clonotype is medium-sized in the sample. V usage is TRBV12-3 or TRBV12-4 and J usage is TRBJ1-4, with D possibly matching TRBD1 (6 bases). CDR3 size: 15 residues. V lost 6 bases, J lost 8 bases, and 19 bases lay in between. CDR3 sequence reads: CASSPTGTQGEKLFF. In DNA, the CDR3 is TGTGCCAGCAGCCCTACCGGGACCCAGGGGGAAAAACTGTTTTTT.

The chain joins TRBV5-1 to TRBJ2-4; 10 nucleotides line up with TRBD1. The CDR3 loop spans 14 amino acids. V was pared by 3 bases and J by 5 bases, with 2 bases of the junction left unmatched. From germline, CDR1 is SGHRS and CDR2 YFSETQ. This chain's CDR3 is CASSYGTGENIQYF. CDR3 sequence (DNA): TGCGCCAGCAGCTACGGGACAGGGGAAAACATTCAGTACTTC.

Worth noting for this clonotype: Given a much more abundant clone one base away, this may be a read error. The chain combines TRBV24-1 with TRBJ2-1, with D perhaps TRBD1 or TRBD2 (5 bases each). The length of the CDR3 is 15 residues. Germline V gene data show CDR1 as KGHDR and CDR2 as SFDVKD. V lost 2 bases to trimming and J lost 4 bases, with 11 bases between them. The CDR3 DNA sequence: TGTGCCACCAGTGATTCCGGGACCCATTACAATGAGCAGTTCTTC. Residues: CATSDSGTHYNEQFF.

The chain links TRBV19 to TRBJ2-6; 8 nucleotides agree with TRBD1. The CDR3 spans 15 residues. Germline V gives CDR1 LNHDA, CDR2 SQIVND (reference sequence). Trimming cost V 6 bases and J 1 base; bases outside gene matches: 2. As DNA, the CDR3 is TGTGCCAGTAGCACAGGGGGGTCTGGGGCCAACGTCCTGACTTTC. As protein: CASSTGGSGANVLTF.

Notes on this clonotype: Possible read error: a much larger clone is one base away. The rearrangement joins TRBV11-2 to TRBJ2-3; D tentatively reads TRBD1 or TRBD2 (5 bases each). The CDR3 loop spans 13 amino acids. Germline CDR1 and CDR2: SGHAT and FQNNGV. CDR3 in DNA: TGTGCCAGCAGCTTGGGGGTTGCCGATACGCGGTATTTT. Its translation is CASSLGVADTRYF.